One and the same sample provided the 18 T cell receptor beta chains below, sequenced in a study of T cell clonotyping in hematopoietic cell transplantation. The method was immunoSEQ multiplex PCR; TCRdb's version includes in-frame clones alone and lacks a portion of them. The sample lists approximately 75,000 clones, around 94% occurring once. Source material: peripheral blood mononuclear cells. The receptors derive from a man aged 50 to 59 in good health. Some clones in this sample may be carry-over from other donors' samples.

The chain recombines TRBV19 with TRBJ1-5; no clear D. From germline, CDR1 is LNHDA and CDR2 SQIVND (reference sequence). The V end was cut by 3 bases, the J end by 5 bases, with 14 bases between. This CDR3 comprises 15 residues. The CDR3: CASSIWGAVHQPQHF. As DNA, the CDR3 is TGTGCCAGTAGTATTTGGGGAGCAGTCCATCAGCCCCAGCATTTT.

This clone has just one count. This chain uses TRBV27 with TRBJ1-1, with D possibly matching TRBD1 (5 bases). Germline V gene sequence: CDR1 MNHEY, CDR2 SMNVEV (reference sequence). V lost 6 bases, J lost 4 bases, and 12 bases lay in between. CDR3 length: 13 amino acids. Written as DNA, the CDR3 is TGTGCCAGCAGCATTCCGGGACGCACTGAAGCTTTCTTT. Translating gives CASSIPGRTEAFF.

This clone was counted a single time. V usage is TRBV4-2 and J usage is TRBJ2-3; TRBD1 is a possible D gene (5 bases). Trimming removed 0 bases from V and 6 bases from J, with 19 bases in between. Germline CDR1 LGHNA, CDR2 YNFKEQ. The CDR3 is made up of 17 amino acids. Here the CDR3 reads CASSQDKQDNSGDTQYF. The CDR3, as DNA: TGTGCCAGCAGCCAAGATAAACAGGATAACTCAGGGGATACGCAGTATTTT.

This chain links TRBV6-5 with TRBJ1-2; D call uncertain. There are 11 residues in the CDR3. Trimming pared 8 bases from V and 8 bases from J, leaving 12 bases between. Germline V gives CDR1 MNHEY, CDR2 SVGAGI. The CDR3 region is CASGKVGGYTF. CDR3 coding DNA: TGTGCCAGCGGAAAAGTAGGAGGCTACACCTTC.

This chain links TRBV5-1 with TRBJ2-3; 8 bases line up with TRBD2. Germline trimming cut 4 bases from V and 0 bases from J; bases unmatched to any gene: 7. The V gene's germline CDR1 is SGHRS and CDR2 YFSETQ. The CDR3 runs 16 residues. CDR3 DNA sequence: TGCGCCAGCAGCCTTGACCCTAGCGGGAGCACAGATACGCAGTATTTT. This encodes CASSLDPSGSTDTQYF.

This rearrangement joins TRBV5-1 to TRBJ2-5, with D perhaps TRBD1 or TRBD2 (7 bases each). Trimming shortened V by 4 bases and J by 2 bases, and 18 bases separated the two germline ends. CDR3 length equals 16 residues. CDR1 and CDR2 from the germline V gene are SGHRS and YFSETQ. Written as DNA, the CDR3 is TGCGCCAGCAGCGGCAGGGGGAGGGGTGCGCAAGAGACCCAGTACTTC. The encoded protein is CASSGRGRGAQETQYF.

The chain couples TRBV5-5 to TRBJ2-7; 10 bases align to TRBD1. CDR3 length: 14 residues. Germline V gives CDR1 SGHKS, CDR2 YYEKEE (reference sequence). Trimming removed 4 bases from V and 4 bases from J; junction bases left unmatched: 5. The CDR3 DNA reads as TGTGCCAGCAGCGGTGACAGGGGGCCTTACGAGCAGTACTTC. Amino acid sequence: CASSGDRGPYEQYF.

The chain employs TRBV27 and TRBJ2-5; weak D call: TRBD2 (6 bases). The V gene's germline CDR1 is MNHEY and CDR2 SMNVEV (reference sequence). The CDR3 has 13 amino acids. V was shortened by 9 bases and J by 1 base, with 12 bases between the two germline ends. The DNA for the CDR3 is TGTGCCAGTGCGGGACGGCGCCAAGAGACCCAGTACTTC. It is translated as CASAGRRQETQYF.

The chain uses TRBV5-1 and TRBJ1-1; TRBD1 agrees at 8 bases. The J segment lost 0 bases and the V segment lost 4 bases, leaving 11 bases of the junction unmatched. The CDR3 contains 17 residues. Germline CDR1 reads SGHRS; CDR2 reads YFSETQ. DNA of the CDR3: TGCGCCAGCAGCGACCTACAGGGGGACGGGGTGAACACTGAAGCTTTCTTT. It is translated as CASSDLQGDGVNTEAFF.

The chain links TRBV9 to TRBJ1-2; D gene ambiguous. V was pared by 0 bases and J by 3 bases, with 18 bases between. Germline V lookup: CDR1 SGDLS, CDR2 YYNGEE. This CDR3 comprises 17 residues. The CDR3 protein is CASSVGRWTASDYGYTF. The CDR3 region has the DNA TGTGCCAGCAGCGTAGGTAGGTGGACGGCTTCCGACTATGGCTACACCTTC. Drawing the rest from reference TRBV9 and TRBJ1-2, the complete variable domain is DSGVTQTPKHLITATGQRVTLRCSPRSGDLSVYWYQQSLDQGLQFLIQYYNGEERAKGNILERFSAQQFPDLHSELNLSSLELGDSALYFCASSVGRWTASDYGYTFGSGTRLTVV.

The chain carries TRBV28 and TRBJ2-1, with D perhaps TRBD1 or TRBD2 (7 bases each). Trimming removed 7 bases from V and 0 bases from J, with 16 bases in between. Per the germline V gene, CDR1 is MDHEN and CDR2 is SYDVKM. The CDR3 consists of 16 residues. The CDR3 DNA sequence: TGTGCCAGCACTCCAGGGGGAGGGAGCTCCTACAATGAGCAGTTCTTC. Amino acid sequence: CASTPGGGSSYNEQFF. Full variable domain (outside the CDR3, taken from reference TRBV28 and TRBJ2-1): DVKVTQSSRYLVKRTGEKVFLECVQDMDHENMFWYRQDPGLGLRLIYFSYDVKMKEKGDIPEGYSVSREKKERFSLILESASTNQTSMYLCASTPGGGSSYNEQFFGPGTRLTVL.

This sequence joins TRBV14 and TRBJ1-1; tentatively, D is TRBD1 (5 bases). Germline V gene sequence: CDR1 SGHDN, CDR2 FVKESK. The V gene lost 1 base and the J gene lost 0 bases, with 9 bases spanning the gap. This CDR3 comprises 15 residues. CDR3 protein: CASSQVPGLNTEAFF. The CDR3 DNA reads TGTGCCAGCAGCCAAGTCCCAGGGCTGAACACTGAAGCTTTCTTT.

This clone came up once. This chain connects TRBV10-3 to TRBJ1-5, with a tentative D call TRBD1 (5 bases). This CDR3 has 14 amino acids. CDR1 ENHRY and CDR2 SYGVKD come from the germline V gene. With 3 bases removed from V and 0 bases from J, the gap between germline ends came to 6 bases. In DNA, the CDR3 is TGTGCCATCAGTGACAGGGATAGCAATCAGCCCCAGCATTTT. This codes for CAISDRDSNQPQHF.

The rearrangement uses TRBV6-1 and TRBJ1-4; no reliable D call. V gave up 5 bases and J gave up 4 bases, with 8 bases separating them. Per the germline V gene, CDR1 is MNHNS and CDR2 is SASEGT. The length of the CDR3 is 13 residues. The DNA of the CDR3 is TGTGCCAGCAGTTTGGCAGATAATGAAAAACTGTTTTTT. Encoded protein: CASSLADNEKLFF.

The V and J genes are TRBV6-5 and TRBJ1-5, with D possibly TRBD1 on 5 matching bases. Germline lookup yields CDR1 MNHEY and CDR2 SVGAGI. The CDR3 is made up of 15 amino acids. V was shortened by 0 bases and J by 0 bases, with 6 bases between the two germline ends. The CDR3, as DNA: TGTGCCAGCAGTTACTCAGGGGATAGCAATCAGCCCCAGCATTTT. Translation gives CASSYSGDSNQPQHF.

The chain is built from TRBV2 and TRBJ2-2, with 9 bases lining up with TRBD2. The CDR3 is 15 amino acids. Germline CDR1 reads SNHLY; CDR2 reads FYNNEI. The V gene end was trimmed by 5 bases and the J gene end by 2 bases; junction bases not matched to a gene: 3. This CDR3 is CASSRRGGNTGELFF. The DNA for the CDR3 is TGTGCCAGCAGTCGGCGGGGGGGAAACACCGGGGAGCTGTTTTTT.

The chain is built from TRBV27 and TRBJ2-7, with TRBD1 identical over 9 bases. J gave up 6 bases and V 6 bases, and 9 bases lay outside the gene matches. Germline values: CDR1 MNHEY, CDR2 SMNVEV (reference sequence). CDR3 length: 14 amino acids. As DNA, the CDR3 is TGTGCCAGCAGAGCCGGGACAGGGATCTCCGAGCAGTACTTC. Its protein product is CASRAGTGISEQYF.

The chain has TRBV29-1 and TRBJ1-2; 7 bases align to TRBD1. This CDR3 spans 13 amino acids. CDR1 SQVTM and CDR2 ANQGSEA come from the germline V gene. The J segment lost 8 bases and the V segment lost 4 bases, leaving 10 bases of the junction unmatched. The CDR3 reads CSVAPGGSKGYTF. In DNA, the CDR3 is TGCAGCGTTGCTCCAGGGGGATCAAAAGGCTACACCTTC.